Below, one T cell receptor beta chain is given with its context. Its antigen remains unknown. This entry belongs to a study of immune evolution from preneoplasia to lung adenocarcinoma. Study results and limitations: KRAS-mutant nodules had the highest T cell clonality. Later-stage lesions appeared to have more T cells, more diversity, less clonality. Normal lung had the highest top T cell clone frequencies.

Germline V gene sequence: CDR1 SGHTA, CDR2 FQGNSA. The CDR3 is 13 residues long. The V end was cut by 4 bases, the J end by 5 bases, with 11 bases between. H&E slides confirmed each diagnosis, reviewed by two pathologists independently. Method: immunoSEQ multiplex PCR; TCRdb's copy keeps in-frame clones and lacks some. This table has some 7,400 clones, 70% to 80% appearing once. The sample was FFPE minimally invasive lung adenocarcinoma tissue. This TCR was sampled from a person aged 65-85 years with lung adenocarcinoma. The chain employs TRBV7-2 and TRBJ2-5; D is perhaps TRBD2 (5 bases). CDR3: CASSSTRGETQYF. The CDR3 DNA reads TGTGCCAGCAGCTCAACTCGCGGGGAGACCCAGTACTTC.